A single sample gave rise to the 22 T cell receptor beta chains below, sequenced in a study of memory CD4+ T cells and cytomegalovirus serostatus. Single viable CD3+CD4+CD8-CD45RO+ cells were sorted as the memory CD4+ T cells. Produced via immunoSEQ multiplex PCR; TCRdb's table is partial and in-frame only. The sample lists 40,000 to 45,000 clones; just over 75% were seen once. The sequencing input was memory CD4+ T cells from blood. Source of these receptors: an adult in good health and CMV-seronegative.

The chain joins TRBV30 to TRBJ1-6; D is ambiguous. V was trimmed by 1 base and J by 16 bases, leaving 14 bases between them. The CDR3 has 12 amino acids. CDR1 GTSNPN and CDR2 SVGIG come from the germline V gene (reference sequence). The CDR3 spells CAWSGNRAKLHF. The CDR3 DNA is TGTGCCTGGAGTGGGAACCGGGCCAAGCTCCACTTT.

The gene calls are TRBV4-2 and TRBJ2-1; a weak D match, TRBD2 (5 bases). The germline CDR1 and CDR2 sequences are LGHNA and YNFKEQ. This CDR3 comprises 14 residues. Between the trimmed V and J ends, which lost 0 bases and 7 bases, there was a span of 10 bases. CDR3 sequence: CASSQEVEGNEQFF. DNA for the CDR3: TGTGCCAGCAGCCAAGAGGTTGAGGGAAATGAGCAGTTCTTC.

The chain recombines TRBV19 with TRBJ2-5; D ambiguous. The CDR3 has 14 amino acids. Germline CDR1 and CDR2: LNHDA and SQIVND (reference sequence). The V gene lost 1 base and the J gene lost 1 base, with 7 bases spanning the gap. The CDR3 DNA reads TGTGCCAGTAGTATAGGACAAGGCCAAGAGACCCAGTACTTC. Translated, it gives CASSIGQGQETQYF.

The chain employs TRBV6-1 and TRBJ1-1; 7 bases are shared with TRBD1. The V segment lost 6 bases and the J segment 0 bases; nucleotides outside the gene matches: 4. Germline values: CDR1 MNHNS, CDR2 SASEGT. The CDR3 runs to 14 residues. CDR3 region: CASRDREMNTEAFF. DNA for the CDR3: TGTGCCAGCAGAGACAGGGAAATGAACACTGAAGCTTTCTTT.

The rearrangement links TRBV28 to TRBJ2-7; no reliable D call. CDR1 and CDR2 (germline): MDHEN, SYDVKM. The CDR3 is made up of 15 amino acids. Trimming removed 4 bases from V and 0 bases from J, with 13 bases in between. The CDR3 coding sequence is TGTGCCAGCAGTTCAGTGTCTGGCTACTCCTACGAGCAGTACTTC. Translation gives CASSSVSGYSYEQYF.

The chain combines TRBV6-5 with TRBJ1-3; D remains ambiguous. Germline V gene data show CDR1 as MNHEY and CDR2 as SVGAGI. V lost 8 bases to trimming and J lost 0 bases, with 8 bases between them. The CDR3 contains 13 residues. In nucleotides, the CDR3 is TGTGCCAGCTGGCAAGTCTCTGGAAACACCATATATTTT. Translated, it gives CASWQVSGNTIYF.

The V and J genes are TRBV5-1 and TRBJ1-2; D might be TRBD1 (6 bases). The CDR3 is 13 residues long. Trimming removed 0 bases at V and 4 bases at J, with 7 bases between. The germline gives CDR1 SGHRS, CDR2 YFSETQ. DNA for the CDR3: TGCGCCAGCAGCTTGGGGACAGCCTATGGCTACACCTTC. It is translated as CASSLGTAYGYTF. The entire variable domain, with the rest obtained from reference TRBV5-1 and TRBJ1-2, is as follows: KAGVTQTPRYLIKTRGQQVTLSCSPISGHRSVSWYQQTPGQGLQFLFEYFSETQRNKGNFPGRFSGRQFSNSRSEMNVSTLELGDSALYLCASSLGTAYGYTFGSGTRLTVV.

The CDR3 protein is CASSRGAGQPQHF. In DNA, the CDR3 is TGTGCCAGCAGCCGAGGGGCCGGGCAGCCCCAGCATTTT. V gene TRBV6-6 combines with J gene TRBJ1-5; tentative D call: TRBD1 (5 bases). V shed 6 bases and J shed 7 bases, with 13 bases lying between them. This CDR3 has 13 residues. CDR1 and CDR2 (germline): MNHNY, SVGAGI (reference sequence).

In DNA form, the CDR3 reads TGTGCCAGCAGCCCGGATGGGACACCGTCCTACAATGAGCAGTTCTTC. It specifies CASSPDGTPSYNEQFF. The genes are TRBV9 and TRBJ2-1; tentative D call: TRBD1 (6 bases). The germline V gene encodes CDR1 SGDLS and CDR2 YYNGEE. V was pared by 4 bases and J by 1 base, with 15 bases between. The CDR3 length is 16 residues. Full variable domain (outside the CDR3, taken from reference TRBV9 and TRBJ2-1): DSGVTQTPKHLITATGQRVTLRCSPRSGDLSVYWYQQSLDQGLQFLIQYYNGEERAKGNILERFSAQQFPDLHSELNLSSLELGDSALYFCASSPDGTPSYNEQFFGPGTRLTVL.

CDR3 DNA: TGCGCCAGCAGCACTGACAGGATTAATGAAAAACTGTTTTTT. This encodes CASSTDRINEKLFF. The chain uses TRBV5-1 and TRBJ1-4; tentative D call: TRBD1 (6 bases). Germline CDR1 and CDR2: SGHRS and YFSETQ. CDR3 length: 14 residues. Trimming shortened V by 4 bases and J by 4 bases, and 11 bases separated the two germline ends. The full variable domain, its missing parts supplied by reference TRBV5-1 and TRBJ1-4, is KAGVTQTPRYLIKTRGQQVTLSCSPISGHRSVSWYQQTPGQGLQFLFEYFSETQRNKGNFPGRFSGRQFSNSRSEMNVSTLELGDSALYLCASSTDRINEKLFFGSGTQLSVL.

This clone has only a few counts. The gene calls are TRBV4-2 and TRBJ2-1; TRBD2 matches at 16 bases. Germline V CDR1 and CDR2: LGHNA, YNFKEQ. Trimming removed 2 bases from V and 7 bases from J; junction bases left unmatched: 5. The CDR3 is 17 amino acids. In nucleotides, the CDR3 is TGTGCCAGCAGCCAACAAAAGGGACTAGCGGGGGGGAATGAGCAGTTCTTC. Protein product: CASSQQKGLAGGNEQFF.

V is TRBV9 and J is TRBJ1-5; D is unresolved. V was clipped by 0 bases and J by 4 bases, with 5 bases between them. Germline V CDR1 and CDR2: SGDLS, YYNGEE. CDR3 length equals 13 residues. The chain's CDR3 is CASSVDQNQPQHF. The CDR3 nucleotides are TGTGCCAGCAGCGTAGACCAGAATCAGCCCCAGCATTTT.

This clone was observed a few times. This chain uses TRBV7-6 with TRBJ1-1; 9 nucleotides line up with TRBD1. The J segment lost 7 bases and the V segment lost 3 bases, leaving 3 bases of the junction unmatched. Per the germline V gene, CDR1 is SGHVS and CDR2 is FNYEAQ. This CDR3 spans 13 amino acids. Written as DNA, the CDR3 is TGTGCCAGCAGCTTGGGACAGGGCTTTGAAGCTTTCTTT. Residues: CASSLGQGFEAFF.

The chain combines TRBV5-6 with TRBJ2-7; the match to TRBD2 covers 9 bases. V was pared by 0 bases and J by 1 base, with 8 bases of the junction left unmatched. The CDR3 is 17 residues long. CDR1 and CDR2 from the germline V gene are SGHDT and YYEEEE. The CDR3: CASSLGYVAGESYEQYF. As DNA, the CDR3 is TGTGCCAGCAGCTTGGGGTATGTAGCGGGGGAGTCCTACGAGCAGTACTTC. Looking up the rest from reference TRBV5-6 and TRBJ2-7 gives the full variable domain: DAGVTQSPTHLIKTRGQQVTLRCSPKSGHDTVSWYQQALGQGPQFIFQYYEEEERQRGNFPDRFSGHQFPNYSSELNVNALLLGDSALYLCASSLGYVAGESYEQYFGPGTRLTVT.

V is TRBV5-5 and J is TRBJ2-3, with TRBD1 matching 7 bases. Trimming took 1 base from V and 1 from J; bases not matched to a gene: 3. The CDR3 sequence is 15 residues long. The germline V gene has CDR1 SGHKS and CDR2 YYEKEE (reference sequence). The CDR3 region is CASSLIGQGTDTQYF. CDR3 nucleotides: TGTGCCAGCAGCTTGATAGGACAGGGCACAGATACGCAGTATTTT.

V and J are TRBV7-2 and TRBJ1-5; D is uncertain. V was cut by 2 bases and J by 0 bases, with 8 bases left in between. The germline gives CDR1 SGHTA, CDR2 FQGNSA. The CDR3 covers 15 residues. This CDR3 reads CASSLNWGSNQPQHF. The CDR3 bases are TGTGCCAGCAGCTTAAATTGGGGTAGCAATCAGCCCCAGCATTTT. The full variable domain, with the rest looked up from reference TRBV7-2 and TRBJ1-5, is GAGVSQSPSNKVTEKGKDVELRCDPISGHTALYWYRQSLGQGLEFLIYFQGNSAPDKSGLPSDRFSAERTGGSVSTLTIQRTQQEDSAVYLCASSLNWGSNQPQHFGDGTRLSIL.

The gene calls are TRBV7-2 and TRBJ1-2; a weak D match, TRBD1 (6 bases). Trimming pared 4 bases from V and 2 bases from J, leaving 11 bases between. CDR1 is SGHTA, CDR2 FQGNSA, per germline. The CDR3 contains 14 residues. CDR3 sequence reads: CASSSSGGNYGYTF. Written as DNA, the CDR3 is TGTGCCAGCAGCTCCTCGGGGGGCAACTATGGCTACACCTTC. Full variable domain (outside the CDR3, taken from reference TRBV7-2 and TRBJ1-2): GAGVSQSPSNKVTEKGKDVELRCDPISGHTALYWYRQSLGQGLEFLIYFQGNSAPDKSGLPSDRFSAERTGGSVSTLTIQRTQQEDSAVYLCASSSSGGNYGYTFGSGTRLTVV.

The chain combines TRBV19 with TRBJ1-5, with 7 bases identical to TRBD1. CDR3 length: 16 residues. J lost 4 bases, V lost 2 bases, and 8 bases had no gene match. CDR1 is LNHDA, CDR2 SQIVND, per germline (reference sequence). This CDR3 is CASSIWSRGQNQPQHF. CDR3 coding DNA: TGTGCCAGTAGTATATGGAGCAGGGGACAGAATCAGCCCCAGCATTTT.

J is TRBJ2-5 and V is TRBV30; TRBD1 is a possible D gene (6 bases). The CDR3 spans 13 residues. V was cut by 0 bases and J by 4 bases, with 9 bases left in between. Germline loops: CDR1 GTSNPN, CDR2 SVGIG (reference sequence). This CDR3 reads CAWSVVGAETQYF. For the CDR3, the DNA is TGTGCCTGGAGTGTCGTGGGGGCAGAGACCCAGTACTTC. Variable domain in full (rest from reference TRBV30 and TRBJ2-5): SQTIHQWPATLVQPVGSPLSLECTVEGTSNPNLYWYRQAAGRGLQLLFYSVGIGQISSEVPQNLSASRPQDRQFILSSKKLLLSDSGFYLCAWSVVGAETQYFGPGTRLLVL.

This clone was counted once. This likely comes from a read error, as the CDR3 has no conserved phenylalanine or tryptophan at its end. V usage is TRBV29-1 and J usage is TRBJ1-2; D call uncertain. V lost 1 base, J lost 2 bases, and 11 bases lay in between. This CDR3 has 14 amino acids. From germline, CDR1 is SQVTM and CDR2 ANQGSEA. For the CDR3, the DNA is TGCAGCGTTGAAGTTGGCGTAGAAAACTATGGCTACACCCTC. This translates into CSVEVGVENYGYTL.

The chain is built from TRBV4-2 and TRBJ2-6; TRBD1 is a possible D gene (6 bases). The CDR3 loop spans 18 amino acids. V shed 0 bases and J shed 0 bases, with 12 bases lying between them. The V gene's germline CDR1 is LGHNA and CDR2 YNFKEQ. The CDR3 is CASSQDSLGGSGANVLTF. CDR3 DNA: TGTGCCAGCAGCCAAGATAGCCTAGGGGGCTCTGGGGCCAACGTCCTGACTTTC.

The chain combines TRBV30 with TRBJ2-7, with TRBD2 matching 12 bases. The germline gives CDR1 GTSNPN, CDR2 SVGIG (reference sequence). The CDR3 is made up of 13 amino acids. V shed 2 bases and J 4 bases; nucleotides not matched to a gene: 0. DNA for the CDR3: TGTGCCTGGAGTCTAGCGGGGGGGTACGAGCAGTACTTC. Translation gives CAWSLAGGYEQYF.